The rows below give T cell receptor beta chains drawn from one sample of a study of control samples from healthy donors and cancer patients. This table comes from immunoSEQ multiplex PCR, and its TCRdb copy is limited to in-frame clones, with some not included. The repertoire holds about 130,000 clones, 92% seen once, with about 5.5% in the top ten. Sample: blood. These receptors were taken from a man aged 18-30 years in good health. Both conserved end residues are part of each CDR3. D genes are given only for firm matches. Clone size is stated in some rows and not others, as once, few, many or a class when expanded.

v_gene,d_gene,abundance,j_gene,CDR3nt,CDR3aa
TRBV6-5,NA,NA,TRBJ2-7,TGTGCCAGCAGTTACGGGGACGAGCAGTACTTC,CASSYGDEQYF
TRBV3-1/TRBV3-2,NA,NA,TRBJ2-3,TGTGCCAGCAGCCCCGACCCCACAGATACGCAGTATTTT,CASSPDPTDTQYF
TRBV30,NA,NA,TRBJ1-1,TGTGCCTGGAGCCGTGAGGATGGGAGTGAGAGCGCTTTCTTT,CAWSREDGSESAFF
TRBV5-1,NA,NA,TRBJ1-6,TGCGCCAGCAGCCCGATAGCGAGCGGGTCACCCCTCCACTTT,CASSPIASGSPLHF
TRBV2,TRBD1,NA,TRBJ1-2,TGTGCCACCAGGGGGGGGGTGGATGGCTACACCTTC,CATRGGVDGYTF
TRBV18,NA,NA,TRBJ1-1,TGTGCCAGCTCACCCCCGGACAGTCTTTTCCGGAACACTGAAGCTTTCTTT,CASSPPDSLFRNTEAFF
TRBV6-5,NA,NA,TRBJ2-3,TGTGCCAGCAGTTACAAGGGGGAAAGCACAGATACGCAGTATTTT,CASSYKGESTDTQYF
TRBV18,TRBD1,NA,TRBJ2-7,TGTGCCAGCTCACCAGTGAGGACAGGGGATTACGAGCAGTACTTC,CASSPVRTGDYEQYF
TRBV30,NA,NA,TRBJ1-2,TGTGCCTGGAGTGTACTAAGTGGGGGGCTTGGCTACACCTTC,CAWSVLSGGLGYTF
TRBV19,TRBD2,NA,TRBJ2-1,TGTGCCAGTAGTATGAGCGGGGAGTACAATGAGCAGTTCTTC,CASSMSGEYNEQFF
TRBV6-5,TRBD2,NA,TRBJ2-7,TGTGCCAGCAAGTATGGGGGGGAGTCCTACGAGCAGTACTTC,CASKYGGESYEQYF
TRBV7-2,NA,once,TRBJ2-4,TGTGCCAGCAGCTCCGCACACAGGCTCAAAAACATTCAGTACTTC,CASSSAHRLKNIQYF
TRBV6-5,NA,NA,TRBJ1-6,TGTGCCAGCAGTTACGCGGGACCTAATTCACCCCTCCACTTT,CASSYAGPNSPLHF
TRBV3-1/TRBV3-2,NA,once,TRBJ1-6,TGTGCCAGCAGCTCCCAAGGGAGCTCCTATAATTCACCCCTCCACTTT,CASSSQGSSYNSPLHF
TRBV24-1,TRBD1,NA,TRBJ2-3,TGTGCCACCAGTGATTCCTCCGGGACAGGGGAAGATACGCAGTATTTT,CATSDSSGTGEDTQYF
TRBV18,TRBD1,NA,TRBJ2-7,TGTGCCAGCTCCCGTCGGACAGGGGGCTACGAGCAGTACTTC,CASSRRTGGYEQYF
TRBV2,NA,NA,TRBJ2-2,TGTGCCAGCAGTGACTTTGAGCTGTTTTTT,CASSDFELFF
TRBV7-9,NA,NA,TRBJ1-2,TGTGCCAGCAGCTTAGAAGGCGCACGGACTCCCTATGGCTACACCTTC,CASSLEGARTPYGYTF
TRBV6-5,TRBD2,NA,TRBJ2-3,TGTGCCAGCCAAACTAGCGGGGGGCCAGATACGCAGTATTTT,CASQTSGGPDTQYF
TRBV29-1,TRBD2,NA,TRBJ2-3,TGCAGCGGGGCGGGGGGAGGTTCAGATACGCAGTATTTT,CSGAGGGSDTQYF
TRBV2,TRBD2,NA,TRBJ2-1,TGTGCCAGCAGTTTACTTGGCGGGGGGACTCACAATGAGCAGTTCTTC,CASSLLGGGTHNEQFF
TRBV5-4,TRBD1,NA,TRBJ1-4,TGTGCCAGCAGCTTACAGGGGGTAGAGGAAAAACTGTTTTTT,CASSLQGVEEKLFF
TRBV21-1,NA,NA,TRBJ2-2,TGTGCCAGCCCTCCGGACAGATACATCGGGGAGCTGTTTTTT,CASPPDRYIGELFF
TRBV18,NA,NA,TRBJ2-4,TGTGCCAGCTGCAGGGGAACCAAAAACATTCAGTACTTC,CASCRGTKNIQYF
TRBV2,NA,NA,TRBJ1-6,TGTGCCAGCAGTCCCACTTGGACAGACTCACCCCTCCACTTT,CASSPTWTDSPLHF
TRBV9,TRBD1,NA,TRBJ2-3,TGTGCCAGCAGCGGGGGACAGGGGATGTCAGATACGCAGTATTTT,CASSGGQGMSDTQYF
TRBV29-1,NA,NA,TRBJ2-5,TGCAGCGGATCTGGCGCAGCCCAAGAGACCCAGTACTTC,CSGSGAAQETQYF
TRBV2,NA,NA,TRBJ1-6,TGTGCCAGCAGCCTAACAGGAACAGCTTCACCCCTCCACTTT,CASSLTGTASPLHF
TRBV9,NA,NA,TRBJ1-1,TGTGCCAGCAGCGTCCGACCGGCTGGCACTGAAGCTTTCTTT,CASSVRPAGTEAFF
TRBV29-1,NA,few,TRBJ1-5,TGCAGCGTTGTGGGGGGCGCGGGGCAGCCCCAGCATTTT,CSVVGGAGQPQHF
TRBV3-1/TRBV3-2,NA,NA,TRBJ1-2,TGTGCCAGCAGCCAGCCGCGAGGACAGTCCTATGGCTACACCTTC,CASSQPRGQSYGYTF
TRBV2,NA,NA,TRBJ2-7,TGTGCCAGCAATGGCGGCGAGCAGTACTTC,CASNGGEQYF
TRBV11-2,TRBD1,NA,TRBJ1-6,TGTGCCAGCAGCTCAATACTCCGGGACAGGGACAAGAATTCACCCCTCCACTTT,CASSSILRDRDKNSPLHF
TRBV12-3/TRBV12-4,NA,NA,TRBJ2-7,TGTGCCAGCAGTTATCTTAGCAATTACGAGCAGTACTTC,CASSYLSNYEQYF
TRBV11-2,TRBD1,NA,TRBJ2-7,TGTGCCAGCAGCCTAACCGGCGGACAGGGTACCTACGAGCAGTACTTC,CASSLTGGQGTYEQYF
TRBV5-1,NA,NA,TRBJ1-3,TGCGCCAGCAGCCCCGTCCAGTCTGGAAACACCATATATTTT,CASSPVQSGNTIYF
TRBV6-1,NA,once,TRBJ2-7,TGTGCCAGCAGTGAAATGGGAGGACCCAACTACGAGCAGTACTTC,CASSEMGGPNYEQYF
TRBV10-1,NA,NA,TRBJ1-1,TGCGCCAGCAGTTGTTACCTAGAGGCTGAAGCTTTCTTT,CASSCYLEAEAFF
TRBV27,TRBD1,NA,TRBJ2-7,TGTGCCAGCGGAGAGGGACAGGGAGGATACGAGCAGTACTTC,CASGEGQGGYEQYF
TRBV5-6,NA,NA,TRBJ1-2,TGTGCCAGCAGCTACGGACGGAATGGCTACACCTTC,CASSYGRNGYTF
TRBV5-1,TRBD1,NA,TRBJ2-7,TGCGCCAGCAGCGACCGGGACAGTCGATACGAGCAGTACTTC,CASSDRDSRYEQYF
TRBV24-1,NA,once,TRBJ2-1,TGTGCCACCAGTGACCGGCATGACAATGAGCAGTTCTTC,CATSDRHDNEQFF
TRBV2,NA,NA,TRBJ1-2,TGTGCCAGCAGTGAAGGGCAGGCTTCAGTAGGGTTTTCTAGCTATGGCTACACCTTC,CASSEGQASVGFSSYGYTF
TRBV27,NA,NA,TRBJ2-1,TGTGCCAGCAGTTTATCACGCAATGAGCAGTTCTTC,CASSLSRNEQFF
TRBV6-5,TRBD1,NA,TRBJ1-4,TGTGCCAGCGGCGACAGGGGGCTGAAAAAACTGTTTTTT,CASGDRGLKKLFF
TRBV4-2,NA,NA,TRBJ2-7,TGTGCCAGCAGCCAAGAGGACAGCTCCTACGAGCAGTACTTC,CASSQEDSSYEQYF
TRBV28,TRBD1,NA,TRBJ2-3,TGTGCCAGCAGTTCTTCAAACAGGGGGATAGATACGCAGTATTTT,CASSSSNRGIDTQYF
TRBV11-2,NA,NA,TRBJ1-2,TGTGCCAGCAGCCCAATCGGGGGCTCAGATGGCTACACCTTC,CASSPIGGSDGYTF
TRBV10-2,NA,once,TRBJ1-2,TGCGCCAGCAGTGGGAACCAGGTCTATGGCTACACCTTC,CASSGNQVYGYTF
TRBV4-2,NA,NA,TRBJ1-1,TGTGCCAGCAGCCAGGCCACCGCAATCACTGAAGCTTTCTTT,CASSQATAITEAFF
TRBV28,NA,NA,TRBJ1-2,TGTGCCAGCAGAACAGGAAGACTCTATGGCTACACCTTC,CASRTGRLYGYTF
TRBV3-1/TRBV3-2,NA,many,TRBJ2-7,TGTGCCAGCAGCCTCCCCGGAGGGACCGAGCAGTACTTC,CASSLPGGTEQYF
TRBV3-1/TRBV3-2,NA,NA,TRBJ1-2,TGTGCCAGCAGCAGCGGGACACCTTATGGCTACACCTTC,CASSSGTPYGYTF
TRBV2,TRBD2,NA,TRBJ2-5,TGTGCCAGCAGGGGGACTAGCGGTCTCCAAGAGACCCAGTACTTC,CASRGTSGLQETQYF
TRBV11-2,TRBD1,NA,TRBJ2-1,TGTGCCAGCAGCTTAAGTGAAGCAGGGGGCGAGAATGAGCAGTTCTTC,CASSLSEAGGENEQFF
TRBV10-1,NA,NA,TRBJ2-2,TGCGCCAGCAGTGAGTTGACTAGTGGCACCGGGGAGCTGTTTTTT,CASSELTSGTGELFF
TRBV7-2,TRBD2,NA,TRBJ2-3,TGTGCCAGCAGCTTAAGTGCGGGGGGCACAGATACGCAGTATTTT,CASSLSAGGTDTQYF
TRBV4-1,TRBD1,NA,TRBJ2-5,TGCGCCAGCAGCCAAGTCGGCGGGACAGGGACCAGGTGGGAGTGGACCCAGTACTTC,CASSQVGGTGTRWEWTQYF